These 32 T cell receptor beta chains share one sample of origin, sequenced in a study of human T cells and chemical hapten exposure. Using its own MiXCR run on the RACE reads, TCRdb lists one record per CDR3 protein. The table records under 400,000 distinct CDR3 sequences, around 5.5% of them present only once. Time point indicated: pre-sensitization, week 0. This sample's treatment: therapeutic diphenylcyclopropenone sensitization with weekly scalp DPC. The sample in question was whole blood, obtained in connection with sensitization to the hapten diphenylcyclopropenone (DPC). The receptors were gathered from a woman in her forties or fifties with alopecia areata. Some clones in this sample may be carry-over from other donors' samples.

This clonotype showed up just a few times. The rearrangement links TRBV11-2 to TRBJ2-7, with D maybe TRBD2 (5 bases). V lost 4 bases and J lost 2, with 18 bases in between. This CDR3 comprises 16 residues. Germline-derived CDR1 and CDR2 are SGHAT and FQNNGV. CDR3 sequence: CASSSRPRGLTYEQYF. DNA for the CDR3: TGTGCCAGCAGCTCGCGCCCCCGGGGATTGACCTACGAGCAGTACTTC.

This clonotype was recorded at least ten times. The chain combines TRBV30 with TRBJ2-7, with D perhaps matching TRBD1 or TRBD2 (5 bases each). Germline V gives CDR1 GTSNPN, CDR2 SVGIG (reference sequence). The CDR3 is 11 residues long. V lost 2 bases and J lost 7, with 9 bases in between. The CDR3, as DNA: TGTGCCTGGAGTCTTGGGGGTGAGCAGTACTTC. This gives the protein CAWSLGGEQYF.

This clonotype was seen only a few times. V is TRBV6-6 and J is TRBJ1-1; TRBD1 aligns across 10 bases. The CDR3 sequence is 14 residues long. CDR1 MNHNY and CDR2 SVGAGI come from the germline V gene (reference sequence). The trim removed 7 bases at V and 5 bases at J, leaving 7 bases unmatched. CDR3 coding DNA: TGTGCCAGCACCCCAAGACAGGGGGCGACTGAAGCTTTCTTT. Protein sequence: CASTPRQGATEAFF.

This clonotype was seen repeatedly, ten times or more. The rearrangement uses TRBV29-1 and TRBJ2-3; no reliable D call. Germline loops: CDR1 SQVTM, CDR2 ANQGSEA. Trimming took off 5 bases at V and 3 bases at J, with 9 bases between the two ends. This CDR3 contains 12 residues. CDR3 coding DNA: TGCAGCGTTCTGGTCGATACAGATACGCAGTATTTT. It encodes CSVLVDTDTQYF.

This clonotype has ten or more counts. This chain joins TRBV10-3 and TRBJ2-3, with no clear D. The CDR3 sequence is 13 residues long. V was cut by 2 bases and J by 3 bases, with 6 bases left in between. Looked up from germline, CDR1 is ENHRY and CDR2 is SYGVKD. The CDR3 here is CAISENPTDTQYF. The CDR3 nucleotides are TGTGCCATCAGTGAGAACCCTACAGATACGCAGTATTTT.

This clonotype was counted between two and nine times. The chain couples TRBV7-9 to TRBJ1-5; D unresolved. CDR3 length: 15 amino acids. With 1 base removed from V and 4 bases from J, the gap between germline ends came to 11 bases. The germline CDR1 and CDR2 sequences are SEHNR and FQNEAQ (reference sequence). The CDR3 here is CASSLDLSGNQPQHF. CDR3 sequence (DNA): TGTGCCAGCAGCTTAGACTTGTCAGGAAATCAGCCCCAGCATTTT.

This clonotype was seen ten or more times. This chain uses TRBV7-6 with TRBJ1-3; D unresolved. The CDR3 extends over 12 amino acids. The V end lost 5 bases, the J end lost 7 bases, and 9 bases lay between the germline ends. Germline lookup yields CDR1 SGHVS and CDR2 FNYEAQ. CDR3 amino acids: CASSNPPNTIYF. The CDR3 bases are TGTGCCAGCAGCAACCCGCCCAACACCATATATTTT.

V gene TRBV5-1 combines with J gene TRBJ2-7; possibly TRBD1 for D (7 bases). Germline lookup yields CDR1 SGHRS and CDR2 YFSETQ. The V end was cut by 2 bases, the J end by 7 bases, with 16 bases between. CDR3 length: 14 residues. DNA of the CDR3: TGCGCCAGCAGCTTATCAGGGGGGTACGTGGAGCAGTACTTC. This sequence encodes CASSLSGGYVEQYF.

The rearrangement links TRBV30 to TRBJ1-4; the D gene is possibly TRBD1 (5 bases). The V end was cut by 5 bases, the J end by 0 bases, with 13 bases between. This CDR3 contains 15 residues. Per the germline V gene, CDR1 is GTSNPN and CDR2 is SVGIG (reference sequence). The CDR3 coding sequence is TGTGCCTGGGCGGGGGTGATCGCAACTAATGAAAAACTGTTTTTT. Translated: CAWAGVIATNEKLFF. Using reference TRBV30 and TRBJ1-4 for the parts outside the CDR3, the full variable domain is SQTIHQWPATLVQPVGSPLSLECTVEGTSNPNLYWYRQAAGRGLQLLFYSVGIGQISSEVPQNLSASRPQDRQFILSSKKLLLSDSGFYLCAWAGVIATNEKLFFGSGTQLSVL.

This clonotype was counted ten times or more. The CDR3 here is CATSDSQGNQETQYF. DNA of the CDR3: TGTGCCACCAGTGATTCACAGGGCAACCAAGAGACCCAGTACTTC. V is TRBV24-1 and J is TRBJ2-5; D perhaps matches TRBD1 (6 bases). The CDR3 consists of 15 residues. Germline V gene sequence: CDR1 KGHDR, CDR2 SFDVKD. V was clipped by 2 bases and J by 0 bases, with 9 bases between them.

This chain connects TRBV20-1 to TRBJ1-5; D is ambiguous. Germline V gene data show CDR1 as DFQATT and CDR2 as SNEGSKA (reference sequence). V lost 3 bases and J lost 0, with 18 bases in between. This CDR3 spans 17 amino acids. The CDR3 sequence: CSASISFRRNSNQPQHF. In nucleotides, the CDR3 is TGCAGTGCTAGTATATCCTTCAGGCGAAATAGCAATCAGCCCCAGCATTTT.

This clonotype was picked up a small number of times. The CDR3 loop is CASSQEGGTKVAQYF. CDR3 DNA: TGCGCCAGCAGCCAAGAGGGGGGAACAAAGGTTGCCCAGTACTTC. V and J are TRBV4-1 and TRBJ2-5; D is perhaps TRBD2 (6 bases). Trimming removed 0 bases from V and 9 bases from J, with 17 bases in between. The germline V gene has CDR1 MGHRA and CDR2 YSYEKL. This CDR3 has 15 residues.

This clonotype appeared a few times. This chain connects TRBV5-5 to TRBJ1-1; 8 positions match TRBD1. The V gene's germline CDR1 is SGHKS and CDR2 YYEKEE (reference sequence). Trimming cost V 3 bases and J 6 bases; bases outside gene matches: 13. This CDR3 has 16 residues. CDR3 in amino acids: CASSSVRTGRGAEAFF. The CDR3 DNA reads TGTGCCAGCAGCTCCGTGAGGACAGGGAGAGGTGCTGAAGCTTTCTTT.

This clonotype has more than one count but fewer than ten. Here the CDR3 DNA reads TGCGCCAGCAGCTTATCGACAGGGAATACTAACTATGGCTACACCTTC. It specifies CASSLSTGNTNYGYTF. This chain uses TRBV5-1 with TRBJ1-2; TRBD1 matches 7 bases. V trimming: 2 bases; J trimming: 0 bases; junction bases outside the gene matches: 7. Per germline, CDR1 SGHRS and CDR2 YFSETQ. There are 16 residues in the CDR3.

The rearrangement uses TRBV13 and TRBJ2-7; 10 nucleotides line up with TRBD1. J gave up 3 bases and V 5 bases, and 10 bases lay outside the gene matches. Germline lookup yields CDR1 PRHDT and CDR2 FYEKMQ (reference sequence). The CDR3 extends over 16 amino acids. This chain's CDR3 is CASSPPRDRGIYEQYF. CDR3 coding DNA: TGTGCCAGCAGCCCGCCCCGGGACAGGGGTATCTACGAGCAGTACTTC.

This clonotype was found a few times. The CDR3 DNA reads TGTGCCAGCAGTGAATCGAAACTACATGGTGAAAAACTGTTTTTT. As protein: CASSESKLHGEKLFF. This rearrangement joins TRBV25-1 to TRBJ1-4; D remains ambiguous. The CDR3 covers 15 residues. V gave up 1 base and J gave up 7 bases, with 13 bases separating them. CDR1 and CDR2 from the germline V gene are MGHDK and SYGVNS.

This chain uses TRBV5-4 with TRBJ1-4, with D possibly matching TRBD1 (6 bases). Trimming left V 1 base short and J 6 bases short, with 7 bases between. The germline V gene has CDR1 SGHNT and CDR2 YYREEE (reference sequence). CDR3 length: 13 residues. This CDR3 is CASSLRQDEKLFF. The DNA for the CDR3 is TGTGCCAGCAGCTTGAGACAGGATGAAAAACTGTTTTTT.

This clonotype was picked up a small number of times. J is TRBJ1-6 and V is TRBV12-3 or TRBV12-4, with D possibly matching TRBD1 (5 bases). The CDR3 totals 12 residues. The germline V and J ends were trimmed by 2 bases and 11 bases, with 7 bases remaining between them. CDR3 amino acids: CASSLTGAPLHF. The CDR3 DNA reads TGTGCCAGCAGTTTAACAGGCGCACCCCTCCACTTT.

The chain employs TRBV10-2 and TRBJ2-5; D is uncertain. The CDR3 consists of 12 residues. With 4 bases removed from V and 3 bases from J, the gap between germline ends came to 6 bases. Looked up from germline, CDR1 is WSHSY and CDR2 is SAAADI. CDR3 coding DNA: TGCGCCAGCAGTGCTCTAGAAGAGACCCAGTACTTC. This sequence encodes CASSALEETQYF.

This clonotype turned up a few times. The CDR3 DNA sequence: TGTGCCAGCAGCTTAACCGGAGAAGGGGAGCAGTTCTTC. This sequence encodes CASSLTGEGEQFF. V and J are TRBV5-4 and TRBJ2-1; D not resolved. The V gene's germline CDR1 is SGHNT and CDR2 YYREEE (reference sequence). With 2 bases removed from V and 10 bases from J, the gap between germline ends came to 13 bases. This CDR3 contains 13 residues.

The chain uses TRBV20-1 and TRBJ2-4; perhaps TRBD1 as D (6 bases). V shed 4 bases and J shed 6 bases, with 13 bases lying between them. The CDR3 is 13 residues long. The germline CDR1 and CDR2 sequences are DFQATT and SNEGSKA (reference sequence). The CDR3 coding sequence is TGCAGTGCTACGCAGGGGAGAGGAAACATTCAGTACTTC. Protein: CSATQGRGNIQYF.

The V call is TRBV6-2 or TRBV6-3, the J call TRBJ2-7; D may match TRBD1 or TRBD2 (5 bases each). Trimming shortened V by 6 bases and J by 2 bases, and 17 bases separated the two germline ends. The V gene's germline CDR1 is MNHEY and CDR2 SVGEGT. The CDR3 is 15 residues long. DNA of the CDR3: TGTGCCAGCAGCTTGGAGGCAGGGACGACCTACGAGCAGTACTTC. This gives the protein CASSLEAGTTYEQYF.

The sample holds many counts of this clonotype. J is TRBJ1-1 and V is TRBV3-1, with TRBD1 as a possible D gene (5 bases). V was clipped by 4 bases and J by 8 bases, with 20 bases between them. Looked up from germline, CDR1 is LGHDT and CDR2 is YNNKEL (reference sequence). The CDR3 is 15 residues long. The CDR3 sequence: CASSPSHPGAREAFF. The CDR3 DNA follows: TGTGCCAGCAGCCCATCTCACCCTGGGGCCCGAGAAGCTTTCTTT.

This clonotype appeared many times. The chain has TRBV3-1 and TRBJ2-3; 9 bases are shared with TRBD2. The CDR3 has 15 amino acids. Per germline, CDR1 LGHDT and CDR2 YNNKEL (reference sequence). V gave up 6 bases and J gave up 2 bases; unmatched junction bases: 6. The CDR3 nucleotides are TGTGCCAGCAGTCGTAGCGGGGGAACCACAGATACGCAGTATTTT. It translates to CASSRSGGTTDTQYF.

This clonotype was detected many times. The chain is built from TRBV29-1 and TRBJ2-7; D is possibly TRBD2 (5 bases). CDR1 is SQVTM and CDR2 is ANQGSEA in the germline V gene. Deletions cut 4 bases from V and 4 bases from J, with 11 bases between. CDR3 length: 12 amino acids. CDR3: CSVAGSGYEQYF. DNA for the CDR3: TGCAGCGTTGCGGGATCCGGGTACGAGCAGTACTTC.

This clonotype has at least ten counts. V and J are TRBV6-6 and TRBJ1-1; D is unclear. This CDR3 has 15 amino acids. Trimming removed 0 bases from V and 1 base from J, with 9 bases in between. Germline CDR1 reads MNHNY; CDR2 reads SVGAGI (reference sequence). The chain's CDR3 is CASSYSIFRNTEAFF. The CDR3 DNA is TGTGCCAGCAGTTACTCGATTTTTCGGAACACTGAAGCTTTCTTT.

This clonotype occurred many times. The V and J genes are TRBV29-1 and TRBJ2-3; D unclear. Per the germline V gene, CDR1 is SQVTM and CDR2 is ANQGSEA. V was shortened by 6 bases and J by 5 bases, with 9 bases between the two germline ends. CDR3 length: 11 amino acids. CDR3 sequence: CSVQKLDTQYF. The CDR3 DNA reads TGCAGCGTCCAAAAGCTAGATACGCAGTATTTT.

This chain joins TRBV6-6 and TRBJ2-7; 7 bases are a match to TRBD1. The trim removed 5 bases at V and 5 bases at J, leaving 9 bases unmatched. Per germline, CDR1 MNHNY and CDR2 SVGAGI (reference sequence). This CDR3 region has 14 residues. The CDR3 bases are TGTGCCAGCAGTATAGGGGGCACTACCCACGAGCAGTACTTC. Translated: CASSIGGTTHEQYF.

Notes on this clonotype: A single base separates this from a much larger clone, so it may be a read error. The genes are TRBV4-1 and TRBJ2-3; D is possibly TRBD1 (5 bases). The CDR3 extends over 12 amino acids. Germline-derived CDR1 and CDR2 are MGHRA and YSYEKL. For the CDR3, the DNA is TGCGGCAGCAGCTCCCGCGAAAGGGGCAGCAATTTT. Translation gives CGSSSRERGSNF.

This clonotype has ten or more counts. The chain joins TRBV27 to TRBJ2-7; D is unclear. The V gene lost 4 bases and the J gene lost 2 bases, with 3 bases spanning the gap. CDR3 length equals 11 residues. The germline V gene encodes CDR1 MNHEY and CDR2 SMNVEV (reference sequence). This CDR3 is CASSSAYEQYF. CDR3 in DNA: TGTGCCAGCAGTTCCGCCTACGAGCAGTACTTC.

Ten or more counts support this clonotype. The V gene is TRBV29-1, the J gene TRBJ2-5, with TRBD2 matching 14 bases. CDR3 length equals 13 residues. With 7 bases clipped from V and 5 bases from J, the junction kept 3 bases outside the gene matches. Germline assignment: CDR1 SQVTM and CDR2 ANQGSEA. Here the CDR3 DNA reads TGCAGCGCTGGGACTAGCGGGAGTGAGACCCAGTACTTC. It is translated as CSAGTSGSETQYF.

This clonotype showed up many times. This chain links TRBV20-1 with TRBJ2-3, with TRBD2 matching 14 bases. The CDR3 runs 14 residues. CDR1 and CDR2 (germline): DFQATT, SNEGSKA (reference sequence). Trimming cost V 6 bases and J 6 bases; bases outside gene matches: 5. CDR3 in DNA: TGCAGTGCAAGCCGACTAGCGGGGGGGGATACGCAGTATTTT. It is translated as CSASRLAGGDTQYF.